The rows below give T cell receptor beta chains drawn from one sample of a study of PD-1 blockade in classical Hodgkin lymphoma. Libraries were prepared by immunoSEQ multiplex PCR; TCRdb keeps only in-frame clonotypes and omits some of them. The sample holds more than 90,000 clones, around 88% seen once. The specimen comprised peripheral blood mononuclear cells (PBMCs), sampled before the second cycle of nivolumab. These receptor sequences come from a human donor with classical Hodgkin lymphoma. The CDR3 runs from the conserved cysteine through the conserved F or W. A D gene is named only where the DNA matches it firmly. Clone size appears in some rows only: once, few, many, or a class for an expanded clone.

v_call	clone_size	d_call	j_call	cdr3_nt	cdr3_aa
TRBV4-2	NA	NA	TRBJ2-5	TGTGCCAGCAGCCAAGCCCAACAGGGTTTGGAGACCCAGTACTTC	CASSQAQQGLETQYF
TRBV5-1	NA	TRBD2	TRBJ2-2	TGCGCCAGCAGCTTGGAGGGACTAGCGGGGGTCGGGGAGCTGTTTTTT	CASSLEGLAGVGELFF
TRBV19	NA	NA	TRBJ2-5	TGTGCCAGTAGTATAGGTACCAGAGGTACAAGAGAGACCCAGTACTTC	CASSIGTRGTRETQYF
TRBV11-2	NA	NA	TRBJ2-6	TGTGCCAGCAGGCTAGCAGGGAGGAAAGGGGCCAACGTCCTGACTTTC	CASRLAGRKGANVLTF
TRBV6-4	NA	NA	TRBJ2-2	TGTGCCAGCAGTAGCACCATCAGGGGGGAAAACACCGGGGAGCTGTTTTTT	CASSSTIRGENTGELFF
TRBV6-5	NA	TRBD1	TRBJ2-5	TGTGCCAGCAGAATACAGGGGGCTGAGACCCAGTACTTC	CASRIQGAETQYF
TRBV7-7	NA	NA	TRBJ1-5	TGTGCCAGCAGCCCCGGGCAGGGTCAGCCCCAGCATTTT	CASSPGQGQPQHF
TRBV27	NA	NA	TRBJ2-3	TGTGCCAGCAGTCCAAGGGGGGGAACTAGCACAGATACGCAGTATTTT	CASSPRGGTSTDTQYF
TRBV16	NA	NA	TRBJ1-1	TGTGCCAGCAGCCAAGACGGCGGTTTTGAGAACACTGAAGCTTTCTTT	CASSQDGGFENTEAFF
TRBV29-1	NA	NA	TRBJ1-1	TGCAGCGTTGAACCACATAACACTGAAGCTTTCTTT	CSVEPHNTEAFF
TRBV7-9	NA	NA	TRBJ1-1	TGTGCCAGCAGCTTATTGGGTATGAACACTGAAGCTTTCTTT	CASSLLGMNTEAFF
TRBV9	NA	NA	TRBJ2-1	TGTGCCAGCAGCGTAGGCGGCGCGGCCTCCTACAATGAGCAGTTCTTC	CASSVGGAASYNEQFF
TRBV10-3	NA	TRBD1	TRBJ1-2	TGTGCCATCACCCGGGACAGGGGGCAGGGTGGCTACACCTTC	CAITRDRGQGGYTF
TRBV28	NA	NA	TRBJ2-3	TGTGCCAGCAGTTTTTTACAGGGCACAGATACGCAGTATTTT	CASSFLQGTDTQYF
TRBV29-1	NA	NA	TRBJ1-1	TGCAGCGCCAGTGACAGGACCACTGAAGCTTTCTTT	CSASDRTTEAFF
TRBV5-1	NA	NA	TRBJ2-7	TGCGCCAGCAGCAACTCGAAATACGAGCAGTACTTC	CASSNSKYEQYF
TRBV2	NA	TRBD1	TRBJ1-2	TGTGCCAGCCCCGGGACAGGGGGTAGCTACACCTTC	CASPGTGGSYTF
TRBV6-6	NA	NA	TRBJ1-1	TGTGCCAGCAGTTACTCACTAGGGGGGGAAGCTTTCTTT	CASSYSLGGEAFF
TRBV28	NA	TRBD2	TRBJ2-1	TGTGCCAGCACTATGGGCGGGGGGCCATACAATGAGCAGTTCTTC	CASTMGGGPYNEQFF
TRBV2	NA	TRBD2	TRBJ2-3	TGTGCCAGCAGTGTTAGCGGTGGGGGGGGAGATACGCAGTATTTT	CASSVSGGGGDTQYF
TRBV28	NA	TRBD1	TRBJ2-1	TGTGCCAGCAGTCCTACAGGGGGCCCAACATACAATGAGCAGTTCTTC	CASSPTGGPTYNEQFF
TRBV18	NA	NA	TRBJ1-1	TGTGCCAGCTCACCGCCCAGAGACACTGAAGCTTTCTTT	CASSPPRDTEAFF
TRBV9	NA	NA	TRBJ1-3	TGTGCCAGCAGCGTAGGAGTAGGAAATGGAAACACCATATATTTT	CASSVGVGNGNTIYF
TRBV7-2	NA	NA	TRBJ1-2	TGTGCCAGCAGCTTAGTCGGGGAGGATGGCTACACCTTC	CASSLVGEDGYTF
TRBV5-1	NA	TRBD1	TRBJ1-1	TGCGCCAGCAGCTTGATGACAGGGGGCTCGGGCGTCTCTGAAGCTTTCTTT	CASSLMTGGSGVSEAFF
TRBV7-2	NA	NA	TRBJ1-6	TGTGCCAGCAGCTCGACAGGACAGTCACCCCTCCACTTT	CASSSTGQSPLHF
TRBV10-3	NA	TRBD1	TRBJ2-7	TGTGCCACCGGGACAGGGGGCCTCGAGCAGTACTTC	CATGTGGLEQYF
TRBV25-1	NA	NA	TRBJ2-3	TGTGCCAGCAGTGAATTCGGGGGTCCTCCATCGCAGTATTTT	CASSEFGGPPSQYF
TRBV19	NA	TRBD1	TRBJ1-5	TGTGCCAGCAGGGACAGTTTAGACAATCAGCCCCAGCATTTT	CASRDSLDNQPQHF
TRBV9	NA	TRBD2	TRBJ2-2	TGTGCCAGCAGCGTAGCTCTTGGGGGGGGACCCACCGGGGAGCTGTTTTTT	CASSVALGGGPTGELFF
TRBV9	NA	NA	TRBJ2-7	TGTGCCAGCAGCGTAAACAGCGCCGAGCAGTACTTC	CASSVNSAEQYF
TRBV9	NA	TRBD2	TRBJ2-5	TGTGCCAGCAGTGCTAGCGGGGGGGCAGGAGAGACCCAGTACTTC	CASSASGGAGETQYF
TRBV2	NA	TRBD1	TRBJ1-1	TGTGCCAGCAGGGGACAGGGAGTTACTGAAGCTTTCTTT	CASRGQGVTEAFF
TRBV6-1	NA	NA	TRBJ2-4	TGTGCCAGCCACCAAACAAGGGGCATTCAGTACTTC	CASHQTRGIQYF
TRBV7-8	NA	NA	TRBJ1-6	TGTGCCAGCAGCCCGCGGACGGTACATTCACCCCTCCACTTT	CASSPRTVHSPLHF
TRBV6-5	many	NA	TRBJ1-1	TGTGCCAGCAGTTACTCGGGAAGGGTGGAAGACACTGAAGCTTTCTTT	CASSYSGRVEDTEAFF
TRBV5-1	NA	NA	TRBJ1-2	TGCGCCAGCAGCTGGGAGAAAGGGGCCGTCGATGGCTACACCTTC	CASSWEKGAVDGYTF
TRBV5-4	NA	NA	TRBJ2-3	TGTGCCAGCAGCCCTACCCCCTTAGCGGTCTCCACAGATACGCAGTATTTT	CASSPTPLAVSTDTQYF
TRBV15	once	NA	TRBJ1-4	TGTGCCACCAGCAATTTCGGGACCAATAATGAAAAACTGTTTTTT	CATSNFGTNNEKLFF
TRBV2	NA	TRBD2	TRBJ2-7	TGTGCCAGCAGATTAGCGGGGGACTTCTACGAGCAGTACTTC	CASRLAGDFYEQYF
TRBV5-5	few	NA	TRBJ1-5	TGTGCCAGCAGCTTACAAATACAGGGAAATCAGCCCCAGCATTTT	CASSLQIQGNQPQHF
TRBV18	NA	TRBD2	TRBJ2-3	TGTGCCAGCTCCCATACGGGGCTAGCGGGGTACACAGATACGCAGTATTTT	CASSHTGLAGYTDTQYF
TRBV19	once	TRBD1	TRBJ2-7	TGTGCCAGTAGTATTATTTGGACAGGGGGCTACGAGCAGTACTTC	CASSIIWTGGYEQYF
TRBV21-1	medium-sized	NA	TRBJ1-4	TGTGCCAGCAGCAAGAAAAAAGGTTCAACTAATGAAAAACTGTTTTTT	CASSKKKGSTNEKLFF
TRBV27	NA	TRBD2	TRBJ2-1	TGTGCCAGCAGTTTATCAGCGGGGGCGATTTACAATGAGCAGTTCTTC	CASSLSAGAIYNEQFF
TRBV30	once	NA	TRBJ1-2	TGTGCCTGTCCAGTAGGGGCCAACTACACCTTC	CACPVGANYTF
TRBV28	NA	NA	TRBJ1-3	TGTGCCAGCAGCTTACTGGGGACCGCCTCTCGAAACACCATATATTTT	CASSLLGTASRNTIYF
TRBV7-7	NA	NA	TRBJ1-3	TGTGCCAGCAGCCCGTCCCAGCAGCCTGGAAACACCATATATTTT	CASSPSQQPGNTIYF
TRBV7-3	NA	NA	TRBJ1-2	TGTGCCAGCAGCTTAGGCAGGGCCTATGGCTACACCTTC	CASSLGRAYGYTF
TRBV11-2	NA	NA	TRBJ2-7	TGTGCCAGCAGCGCTACCTCCCACGAGCAGTACTTC	CASSATSHEQYF
TRBV30	NA	NA	TRBJ1-5	TGTGCCTGGAGTGCAGACCACAATCAGCCCCAGCATTTT	CAWSADHNQPQHF
TRBV28	NA	NA	TRBJ1-1	TGTGCCAGCAGTTTCCTGGACACCTCGGAAGCTTTCTTT	CASSFLDTSEAFF
TRBV30	NA	NA	TRBJ2-3	TGTGCCTGGGAATCGCTTGGACCGCGCACAGATACGCAGTATTTT	CAWESLGPRTDTQYF
TRBV5-1	NA	NA	TRBJ1-6	TGCGCCAGCAGCTTGGGGAGAGGGAATTCACCCCTCCACTTT	CASSLGRGNSPLHF
TRBV5-1	NA	NA	TRBJ1-1	TGCGCCAGCAGCTTGGCGTACGGGGAAGGCACTGAAGCTTTCTTT	CASSLAYGEGTEAFF
TRBV5-1	NA	TRBD1	TRBJ1-2	TGCGCCAGCAGCTTAGGACAGGGCCACATATATGGCTACACCTTC	CASSLGQGHIYGYTF
TRBV28	NA	NA	TRBJ2-3	TGTGCCAGCAGTTTTGTCATTGGGAACACAGATACGCAGTATTTT	CASSFVIGNTDTQYF
TRBV7-8	NA	TRBD1	TRBJ1-1	TGTGCCAGCAGCTCGGACAGGGCTTATGAAGCTTTCTTT	CASSSDRAYEAFF
TRBV30	NA	TRBD1	TRBJ1-2	TGTGCCTGGAGTCCGACAGGGACCTATGGCTACACCTTC	CAWSPTGTYGYTF
TRBV28	NA	NA	TRBJ2-7	TGTGCCAGCAGTTTCTCCCACAGGGACGAGCAGTACTTC	CASSFSHRDEQYF